The source of this T cell receptor (beta chain) is a study of cytomegalovirus exposure and HLA in healthy donors. PCR was performed using 60 Vbeta and 13 Jbeta primers. Generated by immunoSEQ multiplex PCR, the TCRdb table keeps only in-frame clones and is missing some. The sample lists roughly 110,000 clones; 75% to 85% were seen once. Study results and caveats: Later analysis identified around 15,000 TCR beta sequences associated with HLA alleles, using a false discovery rate threshold of 0.05.

From germline, CDR1 is SNHLY and CDR2 FYNNEI. Trimming took 7 bases from V and 3 from J, leaving 13 bases between them. CDR3 length: 13 amino acids. This clone was detected once. Antigen specificity is unknown. The chain links TRBV2 to TRBJ2-7, with D perhaps matching TRBD1 (6 bases). Material: PBMCs. This receptor was obtained from a man aged 50-59 years in good health and CMV-seronegative. CDR3 residues: CASNRDTNYEQYF. DNA of the CDR3: TGTGCCAGCAACCGGGACACTAACTACGAGCAGTACTTC.